These 5 T cell receptor beta chains were sequenced from one sample in a study of blood T cell repertoires in COVID-19. Assay used: immunoSEQ multiplex PCR; TCRdb lists only in-frame clones, some missing. The repertoire has about 120,000 clones, over 70% of them found once; the top ten carry more than 25%. Sequences were obtained from peripheral blood. These receptors were taken from a woman aged 70-85 years with acute or convalescent COVID-19.

The CDR3 reads CASSGTGPETQYF. DNA of the CDR3: TGTGCCAGCTCAGGGACAGGGCCAGAGACCCAGTACTTC. The rearrangement uses TRBV18 and TRBJ2-5; TRBD1 matches at 9 bases. The V segment lost 5 bases and the J segment 4 bases; nucleotides outside the gene matches: 2. CDR1 is KGHSH and CDR2 is LQKENI in the germline V gene. The CDR3 totals 13 residues.

In DNA form, the CDR3 reads TGCGCCAGCAGCCAAGAAAAGACGAGGGCCGGGGGCTACAATGAGCAGTTCTTC. This gives the protein CASSQEKTRAGGYNEQFF. This chain uses TRBV4-1 with TRBJ2-1; D is perhaps TRBD2 (6 bases). Trimming left V 0 bases short and J 3 bases short, with 18 bases between. Germline assignment: CDR1 MGHRA and CDR2 YSYEKL. There are 18 residues in the CDR3.

The chain combines TRBV12-1 with TRBJ1-5; the DNA was not compared with TRBD1, the D call given in the table. TRBV12-1 is shown as a pseudogene. This CDR3 spans 14 amino acids. Written as DNA, the CDR3 is TGTGCCAGCACCCCCGACAGGGGACATCAGCCCCAGCATTTT. It yields the protein CASTPDRGHQPQHF.

The J gene is TRBJ1-2, the V gene TRBV5-5; unclear D gene. Trimming took 2 bases from V and 5 from J, leaving 22 bases between them. The CDR3 consists of 17 residues. The germline gives CDR1 SGHKS, CDR2 YYEKEE (reference sequence). The CDR3 loop reads CASSFPPMERLLYGYTF. The CDR3 nucleotides are TGTGCCAGCAGCTTTCCCCCAATGGAGAGGTTATTGTATGGCTACACCTTC.

The chain couples TRBV11-3 to TRBJ1-6; 9 nucleotides match TRBD1. This CDR3 region has 17 residues. Per germline, CDR1 SGHNT and CDR2 YENEEA. V gave up 0 bases and J gave up 9 bases; unmatched junction bases: 9. This CDR3 reads CASSLDTAGQGFSPLHF. CDR3 DNA sequence: TGTGCCAGCAGCTTAGATACCGCGGGACAGGGTTTTTCACCCCTCCACTTT.